Listed below are T cell receptor beta chains from one sample, sequenced in a study of T cells in Graves' hyperthyroidism and ophthalmopathy. TCRdb re-called the multiplex PCR reads with MiXCR, one entry per CDR3 protein. Among 500,000 to 800,000 distinct CDR3 sequences, more than 14% were seen once, and the ten largest hold under 15%. Sequences were obtained from blood. The receptors were sampled from a woman aged 45-59 years with Graves' ophthalmopathy. CDR3s include the opening cysteine and the closing phenylalanine or tryptophan. Fields, in order: CDR3 protein, J gene, V gene, CDR3 length.

CASSLEISRRNEKLFF	TRBJ1-4	TRBV11-2	16
CASSLVKGVDEKLFF	TRBJ1-4	TRBV7-9	15
CAWSVAETGELFF	TRBJ2-2	TRBV30	13
CASSQWVIAGDRNEQFF	TRBJ2-1	TRBV3-1	17
CASSLDLAAAGETQYF	TRBJ2-5	TRBV7-9	16
CASRGGLVGEQFF	TRBJ2-1	TRBV28	13
CSVSSAGGKGEQYF	TRBJ2-7	TRBV20-1	14
CASRGGRGSSNEQFF	TRBJ2-1	TRBV19	15
CSVATGGNTEAFF	TRBJ1-1	TRBV29-1	13
CASLTSGRTGELFF	TRBJ2-2	TRBV7-9	14
CASSEGGGFGNQPQHF	TRBJ1-5	TRBV9	16
CASSLRVAGAFF	TRBJ1-1	TRBV5-6	12
CATITPTLSGNTIYF	TRBJ1-3	TRBV10-3	15
CASSLVGLVIYNEQFF	TRBJ2-1	TRBV7-9	16
CASSISGSHPNEQFF	TRBJ2-1	TRBV7-6	15
CASSLKTEKNSPLHF	TRBJ1-6	TRBV12-3/TRBV12-4	15
CASSLNPLLAGEDTQYF	TRBJ2-3	TRBV7-3	17
CASKRVENTEAFF	TRBJ1-1	TRBV6-1	13
CAISDGVSYNEQFF	TRBJ2-1	TRBV10-3	14
CASSLEGLAGGISYNEQFF	TRBJ2-1	TRBV5-1	19
CASSPGLRAEPQHF	TRBJ1-5	TRBV27	14
CASSETVNSPLHF	TRBJ1-6	TRBV9	13
CASSETGTGLEKLFF	TRBJ1-4	TRBV9	15
CASSRRGGEQYF	TRBJ2-7	TRBV3-1	12
CSVLRGAKTQYF	TRBJ2-5	TRBV29-1	12
CASSLLRGGNTEAFF	TRBJ1-1	TRBV7-2	15
CASSQAQQLAGGPSGANVLTF	TRBJ2-6	TRBV4-2	21
CASSETGSSYGYTF	TRBJ1-2	TRBV2	14
CSVDPGGDTGELFF	TRBJ2-2	TRBV29-1	14
CASSLTMVSYEQYF	TRBJ2-7	TRBV16	14
CASSFTAERETQYF	TRBJ2-5	TRBV7-9	14